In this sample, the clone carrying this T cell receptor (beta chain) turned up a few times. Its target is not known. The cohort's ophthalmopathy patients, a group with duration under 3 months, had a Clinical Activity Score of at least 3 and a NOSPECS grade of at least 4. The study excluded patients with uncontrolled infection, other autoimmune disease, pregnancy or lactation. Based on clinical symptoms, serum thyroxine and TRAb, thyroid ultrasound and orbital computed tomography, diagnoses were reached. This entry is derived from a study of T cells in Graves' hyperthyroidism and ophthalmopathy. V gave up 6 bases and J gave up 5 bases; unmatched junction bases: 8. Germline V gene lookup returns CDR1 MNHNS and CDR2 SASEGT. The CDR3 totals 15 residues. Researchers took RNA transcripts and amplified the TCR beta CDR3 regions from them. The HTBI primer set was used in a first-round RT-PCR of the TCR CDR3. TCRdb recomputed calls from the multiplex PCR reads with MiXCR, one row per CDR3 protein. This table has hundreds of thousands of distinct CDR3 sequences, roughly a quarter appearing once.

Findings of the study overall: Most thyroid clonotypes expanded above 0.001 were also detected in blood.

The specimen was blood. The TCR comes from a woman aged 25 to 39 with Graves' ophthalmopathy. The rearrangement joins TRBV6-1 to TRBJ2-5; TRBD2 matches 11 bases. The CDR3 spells CASSSRLAGLETQYF. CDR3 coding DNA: TGTGCCAGCAGCTCCCGACTAGCGGGGCTGGAGACCCAGTACTTC.